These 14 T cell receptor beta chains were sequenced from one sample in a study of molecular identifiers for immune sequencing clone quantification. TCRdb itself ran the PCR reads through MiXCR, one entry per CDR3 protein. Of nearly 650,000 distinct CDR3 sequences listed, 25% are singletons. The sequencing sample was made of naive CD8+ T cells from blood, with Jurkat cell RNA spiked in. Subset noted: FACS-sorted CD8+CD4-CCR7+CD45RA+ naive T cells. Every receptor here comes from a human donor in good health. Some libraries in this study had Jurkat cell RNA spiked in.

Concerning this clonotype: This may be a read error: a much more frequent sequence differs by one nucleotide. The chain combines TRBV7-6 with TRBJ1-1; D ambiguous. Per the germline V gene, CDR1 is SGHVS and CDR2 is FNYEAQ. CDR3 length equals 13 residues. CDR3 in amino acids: CASSSHVNTEALF. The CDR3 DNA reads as TGTGCCAGCAGCTCACACGTGAACACTGAAGCTCTCTTT.

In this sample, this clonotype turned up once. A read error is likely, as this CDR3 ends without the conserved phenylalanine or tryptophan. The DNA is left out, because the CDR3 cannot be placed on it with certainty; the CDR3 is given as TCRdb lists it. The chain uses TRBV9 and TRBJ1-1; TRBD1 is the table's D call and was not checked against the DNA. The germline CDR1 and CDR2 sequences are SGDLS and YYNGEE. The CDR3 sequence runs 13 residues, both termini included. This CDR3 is CASSVGGGTEAVC.

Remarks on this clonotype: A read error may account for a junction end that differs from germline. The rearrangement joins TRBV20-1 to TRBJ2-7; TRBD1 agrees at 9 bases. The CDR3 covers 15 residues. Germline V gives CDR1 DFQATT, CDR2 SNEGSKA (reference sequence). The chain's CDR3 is CRARDRQGGSYEQYF. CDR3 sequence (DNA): TGCCGTGCTAGAGATAGACAGGGGGGCTCCTACGAGCAGTACTTC.

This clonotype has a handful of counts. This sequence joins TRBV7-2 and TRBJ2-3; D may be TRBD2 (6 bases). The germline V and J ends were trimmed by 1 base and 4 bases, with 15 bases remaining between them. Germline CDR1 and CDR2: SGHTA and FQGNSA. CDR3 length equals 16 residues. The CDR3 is CASSLVYGSAPDTQYF. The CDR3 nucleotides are TGTGCCAGCAGCTTAGTGTACGGGAGCGCCCCAGATACGCAGTATTTT.

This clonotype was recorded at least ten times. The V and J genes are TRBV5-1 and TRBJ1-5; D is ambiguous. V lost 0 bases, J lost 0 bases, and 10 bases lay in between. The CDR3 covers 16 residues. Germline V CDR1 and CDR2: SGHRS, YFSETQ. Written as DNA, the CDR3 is TGCGCCAGCAGCTTGGAGGGTAGTTATAGCAATCAGCCCCAGCATTTT. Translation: CASSLEGSYSNQPQHF.

CDR3 sequence: CASSSLVGADNEQFF. DNA of the CDR3: TGTGCCAGCAGTTCCCTAGTGGGGGCGGACAATGAGCAGTTCTTC. The rearrangement links TRBV27 to TRBJ2-1; perhaps TRBD1 as D (6 bases). Germline V gene sequence: CDR1 MNHEY, CDR2 SMNVEV (reference sequence). The V and J ends lost 4 bases and 5 bases respectively, with 15 bases between them. This CDR3 comprises 15 residues.

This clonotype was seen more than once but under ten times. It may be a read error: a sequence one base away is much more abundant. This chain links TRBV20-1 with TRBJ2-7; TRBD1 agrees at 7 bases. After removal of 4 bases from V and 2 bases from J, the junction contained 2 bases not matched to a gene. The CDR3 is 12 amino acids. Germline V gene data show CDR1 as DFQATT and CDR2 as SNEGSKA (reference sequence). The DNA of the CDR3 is TGCAGTGCTACCGGGACAGCCTACGAGCAGTACTTC. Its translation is CSATGTAYEQYF.

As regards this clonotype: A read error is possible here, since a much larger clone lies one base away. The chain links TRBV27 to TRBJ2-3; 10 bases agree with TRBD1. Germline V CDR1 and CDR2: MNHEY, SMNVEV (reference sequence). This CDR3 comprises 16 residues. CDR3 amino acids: CAGSLLGGQGLDTQYF. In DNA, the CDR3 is TGTGCCGGCAGTTTATTGGGGGGACAGGGGTTGGATACGCAGTATTTT.

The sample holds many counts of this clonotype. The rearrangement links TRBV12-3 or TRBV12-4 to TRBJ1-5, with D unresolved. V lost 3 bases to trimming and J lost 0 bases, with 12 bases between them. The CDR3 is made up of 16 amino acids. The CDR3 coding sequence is TGTGCCAGCAGTTTGGGTGGAGATTATAGCAATCAGCCCCAGCATTTT. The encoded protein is CASSLGGDYSNQPQHF.

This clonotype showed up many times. CDR3 bases: TGTGCCAGCAGTCTGAGGGTCGGGCCCGAGGATCCCTACACCTTC. This translates into CASSLRVGPEDPYTF. The chain uses TRBV12-3 or TRBV12-4 and TRBJ1-2; the D is unclear. V shed 5 bases and J shed 10 bases, with 23 bases lying between them. The CDR3 sequence is 15 residues long.

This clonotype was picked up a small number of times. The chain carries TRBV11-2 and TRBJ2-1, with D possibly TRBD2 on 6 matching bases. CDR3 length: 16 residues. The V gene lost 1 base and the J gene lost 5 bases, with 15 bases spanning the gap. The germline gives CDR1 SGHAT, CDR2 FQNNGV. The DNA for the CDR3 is TGTGCCAGCAGCTTAGCGTTCTGGGAGGTTGACAATGAGCAGTTCTTC. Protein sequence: CASSLAFWEVDNEQFF. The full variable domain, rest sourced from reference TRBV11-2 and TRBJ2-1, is EAGVAQSPRYKIIEKRQSVAFWCNPISGHATLYWYQQILGQGPKLLIQFQNNGVVDDSQLPKDRFSAERLKGVDSTLKIQPAKLEDSAVYLCASSLAFWEVDNEQFFGPGTRLTVL.

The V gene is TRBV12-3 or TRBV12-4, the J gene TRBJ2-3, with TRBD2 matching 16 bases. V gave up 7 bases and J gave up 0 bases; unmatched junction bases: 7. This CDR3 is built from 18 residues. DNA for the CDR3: TGTGCCAGCAAGCCGGGACTAGCGGGGGGGACTAGCACAGATACGCAGTATTTT. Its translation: CASKPGLAGGTSTDTQYF.

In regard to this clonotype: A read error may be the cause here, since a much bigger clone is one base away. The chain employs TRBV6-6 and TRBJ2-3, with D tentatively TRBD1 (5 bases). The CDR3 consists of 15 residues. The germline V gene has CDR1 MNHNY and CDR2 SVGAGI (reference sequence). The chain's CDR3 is CTSSDQGFPTDTQYF. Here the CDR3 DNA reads TGTACCAGCAGTGATCAGGGATTTCCGACAGATACGCAGTATTTT.

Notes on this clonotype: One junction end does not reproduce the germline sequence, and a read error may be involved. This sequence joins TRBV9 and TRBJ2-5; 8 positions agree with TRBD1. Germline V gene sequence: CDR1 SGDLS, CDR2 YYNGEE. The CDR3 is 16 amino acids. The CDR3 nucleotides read TGTGCCAGCAGCGCTACAGGGGGGAGGTACCAAGAGACCCGGTACTTC. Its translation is CASSATGGRYQETRYF.